Here is one TCR beta chain with its context. The PCR had 60 Vbeta and 13 Jbeta primers. TCRdb's copy holds only in-frame clones and misses some; the assay was immunoSEQ multiplex PCR. Here the sample spans around 140,000 clones, about 80% being singletons. The entry originates in a study of cytomegalovirus exposure and HLA in healthy donors. Trimming removed 2 bases from V and 7 bases from J, with 14 bases in between. CDR1 and CDR2 (germline): GTSNPN, SVGIG (reference sequence). The CDR3 contains 13 residues. The chain carries TRBV30 and TRBJ1-2; the D is unclear. The clonotype originates from a woman aged 60-75 years in good health and CMV-seropositive. Sequencing was performed on PBMCs. The CDR3 loop reads CAWSSGLPFGYTF. As DNA, the CDR3 is TGTGCCTGGAGTTCAGGCCTGCCCTTTGGCTACACCTTC.